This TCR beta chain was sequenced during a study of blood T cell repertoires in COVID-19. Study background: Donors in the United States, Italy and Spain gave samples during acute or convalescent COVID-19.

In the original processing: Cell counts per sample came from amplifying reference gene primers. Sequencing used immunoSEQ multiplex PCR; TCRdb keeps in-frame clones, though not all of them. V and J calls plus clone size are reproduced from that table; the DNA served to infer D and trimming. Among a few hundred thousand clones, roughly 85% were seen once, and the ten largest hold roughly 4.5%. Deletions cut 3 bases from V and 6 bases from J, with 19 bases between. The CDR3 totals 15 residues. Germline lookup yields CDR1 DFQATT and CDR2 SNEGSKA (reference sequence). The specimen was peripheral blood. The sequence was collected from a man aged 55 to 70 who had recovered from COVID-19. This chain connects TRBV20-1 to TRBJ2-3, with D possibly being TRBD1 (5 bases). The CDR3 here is CSASPWTLAGDTQYF. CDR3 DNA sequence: TGCAGTGCTAGTCCGTGGACGTTAGCAGGGGATACGCAGTATTTT.